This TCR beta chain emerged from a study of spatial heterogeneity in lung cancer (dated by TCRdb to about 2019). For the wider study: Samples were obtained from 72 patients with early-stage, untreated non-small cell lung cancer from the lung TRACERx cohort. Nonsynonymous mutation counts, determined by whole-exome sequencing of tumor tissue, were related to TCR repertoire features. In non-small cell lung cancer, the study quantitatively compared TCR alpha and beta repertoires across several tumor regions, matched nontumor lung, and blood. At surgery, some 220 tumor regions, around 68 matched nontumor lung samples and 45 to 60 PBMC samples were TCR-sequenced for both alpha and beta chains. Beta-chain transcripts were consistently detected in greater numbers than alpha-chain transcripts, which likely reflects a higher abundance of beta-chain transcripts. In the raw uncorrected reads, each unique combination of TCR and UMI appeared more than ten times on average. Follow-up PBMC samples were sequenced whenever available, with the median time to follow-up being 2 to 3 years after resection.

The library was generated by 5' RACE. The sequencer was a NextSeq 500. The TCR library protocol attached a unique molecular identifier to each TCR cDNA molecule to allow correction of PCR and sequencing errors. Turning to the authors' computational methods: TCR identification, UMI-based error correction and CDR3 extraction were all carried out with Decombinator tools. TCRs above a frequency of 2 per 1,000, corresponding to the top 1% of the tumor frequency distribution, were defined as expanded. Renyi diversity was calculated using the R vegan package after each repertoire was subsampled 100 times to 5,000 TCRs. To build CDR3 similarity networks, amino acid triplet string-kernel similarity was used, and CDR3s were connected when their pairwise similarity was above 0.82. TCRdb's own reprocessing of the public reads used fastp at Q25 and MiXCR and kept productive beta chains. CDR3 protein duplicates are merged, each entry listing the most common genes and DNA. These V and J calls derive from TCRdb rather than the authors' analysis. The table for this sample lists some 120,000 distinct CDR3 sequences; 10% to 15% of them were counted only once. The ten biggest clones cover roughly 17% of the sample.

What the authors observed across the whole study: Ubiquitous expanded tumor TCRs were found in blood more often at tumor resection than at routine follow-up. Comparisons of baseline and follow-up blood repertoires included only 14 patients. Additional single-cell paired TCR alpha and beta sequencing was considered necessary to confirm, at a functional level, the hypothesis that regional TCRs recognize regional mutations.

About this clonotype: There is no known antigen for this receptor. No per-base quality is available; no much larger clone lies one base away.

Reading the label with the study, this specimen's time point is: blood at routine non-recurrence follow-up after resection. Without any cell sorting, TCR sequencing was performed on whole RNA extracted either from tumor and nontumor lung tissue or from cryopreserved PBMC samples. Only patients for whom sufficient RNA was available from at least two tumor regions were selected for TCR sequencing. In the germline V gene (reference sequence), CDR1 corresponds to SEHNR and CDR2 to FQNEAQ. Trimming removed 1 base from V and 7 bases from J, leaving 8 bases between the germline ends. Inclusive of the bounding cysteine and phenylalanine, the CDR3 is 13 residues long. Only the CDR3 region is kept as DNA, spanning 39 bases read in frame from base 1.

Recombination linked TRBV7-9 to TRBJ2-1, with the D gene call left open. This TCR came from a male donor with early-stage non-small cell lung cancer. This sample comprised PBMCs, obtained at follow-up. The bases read TGTGCCAGCAGCTTAGATGCCGGAAATGAGCAGTTCTTC. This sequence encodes CASSLDAGNEQFF.